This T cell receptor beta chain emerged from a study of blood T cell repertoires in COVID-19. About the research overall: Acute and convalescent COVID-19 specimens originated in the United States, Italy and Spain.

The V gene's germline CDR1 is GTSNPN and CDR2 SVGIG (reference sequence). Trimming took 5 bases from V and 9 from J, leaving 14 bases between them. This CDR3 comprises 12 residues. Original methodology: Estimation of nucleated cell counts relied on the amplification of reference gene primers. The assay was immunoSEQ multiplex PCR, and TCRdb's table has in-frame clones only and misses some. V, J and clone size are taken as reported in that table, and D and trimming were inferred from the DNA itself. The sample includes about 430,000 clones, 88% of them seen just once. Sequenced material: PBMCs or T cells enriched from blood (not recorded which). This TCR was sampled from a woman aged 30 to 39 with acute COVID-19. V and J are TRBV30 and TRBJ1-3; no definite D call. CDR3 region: CAWGGFPGTIYF. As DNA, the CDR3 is TGTGCCTGGGGAGGTTTTCCCGGCACCATATATTTT.